The 19 T cell receptor beta chains below were found in one sample sequenced in a study of blood T cells in healthy people across ages. A second PCR of about 7 to 11 cycles used a sample-barcoded 5' primer and a J-beta primer mix. Each CDR3 protein is one row after TCRdb ran MiXCR on the 5' RACE reads. The sample yields about a million distinct CDR3 sequences, around two fifths seen once. Sequencing was done on a sample of blood. The source is a man aged 18 to 29 in good health.

This clonotype was counted between two and nine times. The rearrangement joins TRBV9 to TRBJ2-1; 8 bases agree with TRBD2. This CDR3 is built from 14 residues. V was clipped by 7 bases and J by 5 bases; unmatched bases: 8. CDR1 SGDLS and CDR2 YYNGEE come from the germline V gene. CDR3: CASGPGTRDNEQFF. DNA for the CDR3: TGTGCCAGCGGACCCGGGACTAGGGACAATGAGCAGTTCTTC.

This clonotype was seen only a few times. The V call is TRBV15, the J call TRBJ1-5, with TRBD1 matching 9 bases. The V and J ends lost 0 bases and 4 bases, in that order; junction bases with no gene match: 4. CDR1 is LNHNV, CDR2 YYDKDF, per germline (reference sequence). The CDR3 runs to 16 residues. The CDR3: CATSRDVGQGNQPQHF. The CDR3 DNA sequence: TGTGCCACCAGCAGAGATGTCGGACAGGGGAATCAGCCCCAGCATTTT.

The CDR3, as DNA: TGTGCCAGCCTCCAAGGGGGCGCAAGGTTAAGCAATCAGCCCCAGCATTTT. Its protein product is CASLQGGARLSNQPQHF. This chain links TRBV28 with TRBJ1-5, with 7 bases matching TRBD1. V shed 8 bases, J shed 1 base, and the junction held 14 bases outside the gene matches. Per the germline V gene, CDR1 is MDHEN and CDR2 is SYDVKM. The CDR3 consists of 17 residues.

This clonotype was detected many times. The chain carries TRBV11-2 and TRBJ2-1, with 11 bases matching TRBD2. J gave up 4 bases and V 2 bases, and 4 bases lay outside the gene matches. Germline CDR1 is SGHAT and CDR2 is FQNNGV. The CDR3 has 16 amino acids. CDR3 protein: CASSLLAGGAYNEQFF. CDR3 bases: TGTGCCAGCAGCTTACTAGCGGGGGGCGCTTACAATGAGCAGTTCTTC. Combining the CDR3 with reference TRBV11-2 and TRBJ2-1 gives the whole variable domain EAGVAQSPRYKIIEKRQSVAFWCNPISGHATLYWYQQILGQGPKLLIQFQNNGVVDDSQLPKDRFSAERLKGVDSTLKIQPAKLEDSAVYLCASSLLAGGAYNEQFFGPGTRLTVL.

V and J are TRBV11-2 and TRBJ2-1, with D unresolved. The germline V gene has CDR1 SGHAT and CDR2 FQNNGV. This CDR3 spans 13 amino acids. Trimming took 4 bases from V and 3 from J, leaving 7 bases between them. Here the CDR3 reads CASSSDVYNEQFF. The CDR3 bases are TGTGCCAGCAGCTCGGACGTCTACAATGAGCAGTTCTTC.

This chain links TRBV12-5 with TRBJ1-1; no reliable D call. The length of the CDR3 is 18 residues. Trimming took off 2 bases at V and 0 bases at J, with 19 bases between the two ends. Germline V gene sequence: CDR1 LGHNT, CDR2 FRNRAP. CDR3 DNA: TGTGCTAGTGGTTTGCCTCCTCCGGGCCCCCAACTGAACACTGAAGCTTTCTTT. It is translated as CASGLPPPGPQLNTEAFF.

The chain uses TRBV4-2 and TRBJ2-2; D may correspond to TRBD1 or TRBD2 (6 bases each). The length of the CDR3 is 15 residues. CDR1 LGHNA and CDR2 YNFKEQ come from the germline V gene. V gave up 1 base and J gave up 3 bases, with 9 bases separating them. The CDR3 coding sequence is TGTGCCAGCAGCCAAGCGGGGGCGTACACCGGGGAGCTGTTTTTT. Translating it yields CASSQAGAYTGELFF.

This chain joins TRBV4-3 and TRBJ2-3; TRBD1 is a possible D gene (6 bases). V was shortened by 2 bases and J by 8 bases, with 11 bases between the two germline ends. The CDR3 is 13 residues long. Germline-derived CDR1 and CDR2 are LGHNA and YSLEER. This chain's CDR3 is CASSQSDSSTQYF. CDR3 DNA: TGCGCCAGCAGCCAATCGGACAGCTCTACGCAGTATTTT.

The chain couples TRBV9 to TRBJ1-6, with D perhaps matching TRBD1 (5 bases). Trimming took 4 bases from V and 0 from J, leaving 14 bases between them. This CDR3 region has 17 residues. Germline CDR1 and CDR2: SGDLS and YYNGEE. The CDR3 sequence is CASSPRQRASYNSPLHF. The CDR3 DNA sequence: TGTGCCAGCAGCCCTAGACAGAGGGCCTCCTATAATTCACCCCTCCACTTT.

This chain uses TRBV6-1 with TRBJ1-1; TRBD1 matches at 9 bases. Germline V CDR1 and CDR2: MNHNS, SASEGT. V shed 6 bases and J 0 bases; nucleotides not matched to a gene: 5. This CDR3 region has 15 residues. Here the CDR3 DNA reads TGTGCCAGCAGGTATCGACAGGGGGTGAACACTGAAGCTTTCTTT. Amino acids: CASRYRQGVNTEAFF.

With respect to this clonotype: This may be a read error, as it is one base from a much larger clone. This CDR3 is CATDRGSYNEQFF. CDR3 nucleotides: TGTGCCACGGACAGGGGCTCCTACAATGAGCAGTTCTTC. The J gene is TRBJ2-1, the V gene TRBV10-3; TRBD1 matches at 9 bases. V lost 10 bases and J lost 0; bases outside the gene matches: 1. This CDR3 has 13 amino acids. In germline, CDR1 is ENHRY, CDR2 SYGVKD.

This clonotype appeared a few times. The chain links TRBV3-1 to TRBJ1-2, with a tentative D call TRBD1 (6 bases). The CDR3 sequence is 14 residues long. The V end lost 1 base, the J end lost 3 bases, and 9 bases lay between the germline ends. Germline V lookup: CDR1 LGHDT, CDR2 YNNKEL (reference sequence). In nucleotides, the CDR3 is TGTGCCAGCAGCCAAGGACGGACAGACTATGGCTACACCTTC. Translating gives CASSQGRTDYGYTF. The full variable domain, with the rest looked up from reference TRBV3-1 and TRBJ1-2, is DTAVSQTPKYLVTQMGNDKSIKCEQNLGHDTMYWYKQDSKKFLKIMFSYNNKELIINETVPNRFSPKSPDKAHLNLHINSLELGDSAVYFCASSQGRTDYGYTFGSGTRLTVV.

The chain uses TRBV2 and TRBJ2-1, with 7 positions matching TRBD1. The assigned J gene may be wrong: the sequence end matches TRBJ2-7 better. The V gene's germline CDR1 is SNHLY and CDR2 FYNNEI. This CDR3 is 13 amino acids long. The CDR3 DNA is TGTGCCAGCAGCCGACAGGGACCTGATGAGCAGTACTTC. This gives the protein CASSRQGPDEQYF.

The gene calls are TRBV7-2 and TRBJ2-3; 7 positions match TRBD2. Germline V CDR1 and CDR2: SGHTA, FQGNSA. The CDR3 totals 16 residues. V gave up 5 bases and J gave up 0 bases; unmatched junction bases: 8. The CDR3 nucleotides read TGTGCCAGCAGCCCGAGCGGGGCGACTAGCACAGATACGCAGTATTTT. Its protein product is CASSPSGATSTDTQYF.

The CDR3 bases are TGTGCCAGCAGCCCAGAACTAGCGGGGGAAGAGGATGAGCAGTTCTTC. It specifies CASSPELAGEEDEQFF. V usage is TRBV3-1 and J usage is TRBJ2-1; 11 bases line up with TRBD2. The CDR3 covers 16 residues. Per germline, CDR1 LGHDT and CDR2 YNNKEL (reference sequence). V lost 4 bases and J lost 8; bases outside the gene matches: 10.

The chain joins TRBV10-3 to TRBJ2-7; 7 nucleotides agree with TRBD2. The germline CDR1 and CDR2 sequences are ENHRY and SYGVKD. The V segment lost 7 bases and the J segment 7 bases; nucleotides outside the gene matches: 10. The CDR3 is made up of 13 amino acids. The CDR3 nucleotides read TGTGCCATCAAAGGCAGGGAGGGGAATGAGCAGTACTTC. Translating it yields CAIKGREGNEQYF.

The V and J genes are TRBV20-1 and TRBJ2-7, with TRBD1 matching over 8 bases. CDR3 length: 11 residues. Germline lookup yields CDR1 DFQATT and CDR2 SNEGSKA (reference sequence). The V gene end was trimmed by 8 bases and the J gene end by 11 bases; junction bases not matched to a gene: 11. CDR3 nucleotide sequence: TGCAGTACCCCCTCCCCGGACAGGGAGTACTTC. Its translation is CSTPSPDREYF.

A few counts support this clonotype. The CDR3 is CASSSAGILSSYNEQFF. The CDR3 bases are TGTGCCAGCAGCTCAGCTGGAATATTGAGCTCCTACAATGAGCAGTTCTTC. J is TRBJ2-1 and V is TRBV7-8; no firm D call. CDR1 SGHVS and CDR2 FQNEAQ come from the germline V gene. CDR3 length: 17 residues. The ends were cut back, 4 bases at V and 0 bases at J, with 16 bases in the middle.

This clonotype occurred many times. The V and J genes are TRBV20-1 and TRBJ2-5, with D possibly matching TRBD2 (7 bases). The CDR3 is 15 residues long. Germline lookup yields CDR1 DFQATT and CDR2 SNEGSKA (reference sequence). The V gene lost 3 bases and the J gene lost 5 bases, with 19 bases spanning the gap. This CDR3 is CSASQGTTRIETQYF. The DNA of the CDR3 is TGCAGTGCTAGCCAGGGGACTACGCGCATCGAGACCCAGTACTTC.